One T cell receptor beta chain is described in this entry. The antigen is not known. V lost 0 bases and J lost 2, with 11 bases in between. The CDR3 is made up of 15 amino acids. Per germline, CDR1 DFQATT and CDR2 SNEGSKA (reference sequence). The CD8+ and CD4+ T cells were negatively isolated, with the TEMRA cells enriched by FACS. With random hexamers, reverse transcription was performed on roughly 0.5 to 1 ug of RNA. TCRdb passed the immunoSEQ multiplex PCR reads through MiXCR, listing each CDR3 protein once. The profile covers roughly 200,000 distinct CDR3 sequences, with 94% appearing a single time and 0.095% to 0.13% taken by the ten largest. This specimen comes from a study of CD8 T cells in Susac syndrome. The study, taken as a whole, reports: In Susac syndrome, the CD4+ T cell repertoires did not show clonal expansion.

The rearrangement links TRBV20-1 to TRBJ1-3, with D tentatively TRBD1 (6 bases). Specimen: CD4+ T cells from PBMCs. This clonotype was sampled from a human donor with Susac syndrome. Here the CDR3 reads CSARDRTAPGNTIYF. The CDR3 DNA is TGCAGTGCTAGAGACCGGACAGCCCCTGGAAACACCATATATTTT.